This is a list of T cell receptor beta chains from one sample in a study of shared clonotypes between healthy human individuals. The protocol was immunoSEQ multiplex PCR, while the TCRdb copy is restricted to in-frame clones and leaves out a portion. The sample lists some 2 million clones; approximately 94% were seen once. The sequencing sample was made of naive CD8+ T cells sorted from blood. The receptors were gathered from a man younger than 35 in good health. Each CDR3 is given with its conserved first and last residue. Fields, in order: clone size, J gene, D gene, V gene, CDR3 DNA, CDR3 protein. The D gene is left open where the match is weak. Some rows have no size entry. The others give once, few or many, or a class for an expanded clone.

clone size: NA
J gene: TRBJ1-1
D gene: TRBD1
V gene: TRBV19
CDR3 DNA: TGTGCCAGTAGTATAGGGACAGGGAAGAACACTGAAGCTTTCTTT
CDR3 protein: CASSIGTGKNTEAFF

clone size: NA
J gene: TRBJ1-1
D gene: NA
V gene: TRBV5-6
CDR3 DNA: TGTGCCAGCAGCTTGGAGCTCTCCGCCCTGAACACTGAAGCTTTCTTT
CDR3 protein: CASSLELSALNTEAFF

clone size: NA
J gene: TRBJ2-7
D gene: NA
V gene: TRBV9
CDR3 DNA: TGTGCCAGCAGCGTAGCTGCCAGCGACTCCTACGAGCAGTACTTC
CDR3 protein: CASSVAASDSYEQYF

clone size: NA
J gene: TRBJ1-5
D gene: NA
V gene: TRBV19
CDR3 DNA: TGTGCCAGTAGTATAGATCAGTTGGCAACATATCAGCCCCAGCATTTT
CDR3 protein: CASSIDQLATYQPQHF

clone size: once
J gene: TRBJ1-1
D gene: NA
V gene: TRBV27
CDR3 DNA: TGTGCCAGCAGTTTACAGTCGTGGGACATTGAAGCTTTCTTT
CDR3 protein: CASSLQSWDIEAFF

clone size: NA
J gene: TRBJ2-7
D gene: TRBD1
V gene: TRBV10-3
CDR3 DNA: TGTGCCATCAGTGATAGGGACAGGGGTCCTTACGAGCAGTACTTC
CDR3 protein: CAISDRDRGPYEQYF

clone size: NA
J gene: TRBJ1-6
D gene: NA
V gene: TRBV9
CDR3 DNA: TGTGCCAGCAGCGTAAGCGGTAGTGATTCACCCCTCCACTTT
CDR3 protein: CASSVSGSDSPLHF

clone size: NA
J gene: TRBJ2-1
D gene: NA
V gene: TRBV10-3
CDR3 DNA: TGTGCCACCTGGCCGGGGGATTACAATGAGCAGTTCTTC
CDR3 protein: CATWPGDYNEQFF

clone size: once
J gene: TRBJ2-7
D gene: NA
V gene: TRBV20-1
CDR3 DNA: TGCAGTGCTAGGTTTAGCGGTGAGCAGTACTTC
CDR3 protein: CSARFSGEQYF

clone size: once
J gene: TRBJ2-1
D gene: TRBD2
V gene: TRBV5-1
CDR3 DNA: TGCGCCAGCAGCTTGGGACTAGCGGGAGTATATGGTGAGCAGTTCTTC
CDR3 protein: CASSLGLAGVYGEQFF

clone size: NA
J gene: TRBJ2-3
D gene: NA
V gene: TRBV27
CDR3 DNA: TGTGCCAGCAGTTTAGTCCAGGGGGAGGGATATGATACGCAGTATTTT
CDR3 protein: CASSLVQGEGYDTQYF

clone size: NA
J gene: TRBJ2-3
D gene: TRBD1
V gene: TRBV30
CDR3 DNA: TGTGCCTGGACCGGGACAGGGATCACAGATACGCAGTATTTT
CDR3 protein: CAWTGTGITDTQYF

clone size: NA
J gene: TRBJ2-5
D gene: NA
V gene: TRBV9
CDR3 DNA: TGTGCCAGCAGCGTAGGGGCTAGCCTACAAGAGACCCAGTACTTC
CDR3 protein: CASSVGASLQETQYF

clone size: NA
J gene: TRBJ2-7
D gene: NA
V gene: TRBV5-6
CDR3 DNA: TGTGCCAGCAGCTTAGGGGCCATCGAGGGGACCTACGAGCAGTACTTC
CDR3 protein: CASSLGAIEGTYEQYF

clone size: NA
J gene: TRBJ1-6
D gene: NA
V gene: TRBV6-5
CDR3 DNA: TGTGCCAGCAGTCCGGGGTTTTATAATTCACCCCTCCACTTT
CDR3 protein: CASSPGFYNSPLHF

clone size: once
J gene: TRBJ2-7
D gene: TRBD2
V gene: TRBV4-2
CDR3 DNA: TGTGCCAGCAGCCAAGGGAGGACTAGCGGGGTCGAGCAGTACTTC
CDR3 protein: CASSQGRTSGVEQYF

clone size: NA
J gene: TRBJ1-2
D gene: TRBD1
V gene: TRBV7-9
CDR3 DNA: TGTGCCAGCAGGGCCGACAGGGACTATGGCTACACCTTC
CDR3 protein: CASRADRDYGYTF